This T cell receptor (beta chain) comes out of a study of shared clonotypes between healthy human individuals. Across the whole study: Participating donors consisted of two women and a few men aged 18 to 49.

V was pared by 4 bases and J by 1 base, with 9 bases of the junction left unmatched. This CDR3 contains 16 residues. CDR1 is SGHRS and CDR2 is YFSETQ in the germline V gene. Produced via immunoSEQ multiplex PCR; TCRdb's table is partial and in-frame only. The sample lists around 1.1 million clones; 77% were seen once. Only Caucasian adults living in Nashville, Tennessee served as donors. A CD45RA+ naive subset and a CD45RA-negative memory subset were split from CD4+ cells. Source material: memory CD4+ T cells from PBMCs. The subset was: CD45RA-negative fraction. This receptor was obtained from a man between 18 and 29 years old in good health. Some clones in this sample may be carry-over from other donors' samples. The chain recombines TRBV5-1 with TRBJ2-3; 7 bases are shared with TRBD1. CDR3 amino acids: CASSRARDSGTDTQYF. Written as DNA, the CDR3 is TGCGCCAGCAGCCGCGCCCGGGACAGTGGCACAGATACGCAGTATTTT.